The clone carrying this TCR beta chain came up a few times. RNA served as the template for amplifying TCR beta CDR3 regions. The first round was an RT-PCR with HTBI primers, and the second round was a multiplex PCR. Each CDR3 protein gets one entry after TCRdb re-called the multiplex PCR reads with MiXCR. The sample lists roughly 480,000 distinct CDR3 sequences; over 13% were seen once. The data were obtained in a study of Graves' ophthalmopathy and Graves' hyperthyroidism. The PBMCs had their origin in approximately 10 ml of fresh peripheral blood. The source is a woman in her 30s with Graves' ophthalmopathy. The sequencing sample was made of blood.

As DNA, the CDR3 is TGTGCCAGCAGAACCGGGTGGGAGCAGTACTTC. It encodes CASRTGWEQYF. This sequence joins TRBV27 and TRBJ2-7; D remains ambiguous. The germline V and J ends were trimmed by 6 bases and 7 bases, with 10 bases remaining between them. Per germline, CDR1 MNHEY and CDR2 SMNVEV (reference sequence). The CDR3 covers 11 residues.